Following are 31 T cell receptor beta chains from one sample sequenced in a study of blood T cells in healthy people across ages (dated by TCRdb to the mid-2010s). Receptors were amplified or captured by 5' RACE. TCRdb names Illumina HiSeq 2500 as the instrument used. The second PCR ran for roughly 6 to 11 cycles and used a J-beta primer mix along with a sample-barcoded 5' primer. The public sequencing data were trimmed at Q25 with fastp and processed into clonotypes with MiXCR by TCRdb, which kept only in-frame beta chains. Identical CDR3 proteins give one entry, which carries the most common genes and DNA. This sample holds around 900,000 distinct CDR3 sequences; around 54% were observed only once. Roughly a fifth of the sample comes from the top ten. The sample consisted of blood. These receptors were taken from a woman aged 60-70 years in good health.

The chain uses TRBV11-2 and TRBJ2-3; possibly TRBD1 for D (9 bases). Looked up from germline, CDR1 is SGHAT and CDR2 is FQNNGV. The ends were cut back, 3 bases at V and 4 bases at J, with 32 bases in the middle. CDR3 length equals 21 residues. The CDR3 region is CASSLGTGFRGVAGWSDTQYF. As DNA, the CDR3 is TGTGCCAGCAGCTTGGGGACAGGGTTCCGGGGCGTAGCGGGATGGTCAGATACGCAGTATTTT.

V is TRBV10-2 and J is TRBJ2-7; possibly TRBD2 for D (5 bases). This CDR3 region has 12 residues. Per germline, CDR1 WSHSY and CDR2 SAAADI. Trimming took off 3 bases at V and 9 bases at J, with 12 bases between the two ends. As DNA, the CDR3 is TGCGCCAGCAGTGATCCCCCACTAGGGCAGTACTTC. It codes for CASSDPPLGQYF.

This clonotype was detected only a few times. This sequence joins TRBV7-2 and TRBJ1-2, with a tentative D call TRBD1 (5 bases). V was pared by 5 bases and J by 4 bases, with 14 bases between. CDR1 is SGHTA, CDR2 FQGNSA, per germline. The CDR3 consists of 14 residues. CDR3 bases: TGTGCCAGCAGCCCATACGCGGACATCTATGGCTACACCTTC. Its protein is CASSPYADIYGYTF.

In DNA, the CDR3 is TGTGCCAGCAGCCGGGACGCAGGGGTGGGCGGCTACACCTTC. Its protein is CASSRDAGVGGYTF. This chain links TRBV3-1 with TRBJ1-2; perhaps TRBD1 as D (6 bases). Germline V gene sequence: CDR1 LGHDT, CDR2 YNNKEL (reference sequence). The germline V and J ends were trimmed by 4 bases and 8 bases, with 17 bases remaining between them. The CDR3 length is 14 residues.

The CDR3 bases are TGTGCCAGCAGCGTGGGACTAGCTATCACAGATACGCAGTATTTT. Its protein product is CASSVGLAITDTQYF. This chain links TRBV5-4 with TRBJ2-3; 9 nucleotides match TRBD2. CDR1 SGHNT and CDR2 YYREEE come from the germline V gene (reference sequence). The CDR3 consists of 15 residues. The junction had 5 bases not matched to a gene; V was cut back by 4 bases and J by 2 bases.

This clonotype was detected many times. This chain uses TRBV3-1 with TRBJ2-5, with 11 bases matching TRBD2. In germline, CDR1 is LGHDT, CDR2 YNNKEL (reference sequence). CDR3 length: 15 residues. Unmatched junction bases numbered 1, after V lost 2 bases and J lost 2 bases. The chain's CDR3 is CASSQRLAGQETQYF. DNA for the CDR3: TGTGCCAGCAGCCAAAGACTAGCGGGACAAGAGACCCAGTACTTC.

This chain connects TRBV4-1 to TRBJ1-5, with a possible D match to TRBD1 (6 bases). The germline gives CDR1 MGHRA, CDR2 YSYEKL. V dropped 2 bases and J dropped 8 bases, with 13 bases sitting between them. There are 14 residues in the CDR3. The CDR3 DNA sequence: TGCGCCAGCAGCCAACCCGGGACAAAAAAGCCCCAGCATTTT. This gives the protein CASSQPGTKKPQHF.

The rearrangement links TRBV25-1 to TRBJ2-1, with 8 bases matching TRBD1. This CDR3 is built from 15 residues. Trimming at V came to 7 bases and at J to 7 bases, leaving 12 bases not matched to a gene. CDR1 and CDR2 from the germline V gene are MGHDK and SYGVNS. The CDR3 DNA follows: TGTGCCAGCAATGGGGACAGGTCGGGCCTTAATGAGCAGTTCTTC. This encodes CASNGDRSGLNEQFF.

Worth noting for this clonotype: Likely a read error: the CDR3 ends without its conserved phenylalanine or tryptophan. The CDR3 protein is CASSLGDRERNYEQYL. Here the CDR3 DNA reads TGCGCCAGCAGCTTGGGGGACAGGGAGAGGAACTACGAGCAGTACTTA. This rearrangement joins TRBV5-1 to TRBJ2-7, with 9 bases aligning to TRBD1. Trimming at V came to 0 bases and at J to 3 bases, leaving 7 bases not matched to a gene. CDR3 size: 16 residues. Germline V gives CDR1 SGHRS, CDR2 YFSETQ.

The J gene is TRBJ2-6, the V gene TRBV19, with no clear D. This CDR3 has 16 residues. With 1 base removed from V and 0 bases from J, the gap between germline ends came to 7 bases. From germline, CDR1 is LNHDA and CDR2 SQIVND (reference sequence). CDR3: CASSIGLFSGANVLTF. In DNA form, the CDR3 reads TGTGCCAGTAGTATAGGTCTCTTCTCTGGGGCCAACGTCCTGACTTTC.

This clonotype appeared once. V is TRBV7-2 and J is TRBJ2-7; no clear D. The ends were cut back, 5 bases at V and 3 bases at J, with 11 bases in the middle. Germline-derived CDR1 and CDR2 are SGHTA and FQGNSA. CDR3 length equals 13 residues. The CDR3 coding sequence is TGTGCCAGCAGCCTATATTGGAACTACGAGCAGTACTTC. Protein sequence: CASSLYWNYEQYF.

The chain employs TRBV5-1 and TRBJ2-1, with TRBD2 matching 8 bases. Germline CDR1 and CDR2: SGHRS and YFSETQ. The trim removed 1 base at V and 2 bases at J, leaving 14 bases unmatched. This CDR3 region has 19 residues. The CDR3 DNA follows: TGCGCCAGCAGCTTGCGGGACGTGGCTAGCGGGTTCCCCTACAATGAGCAGTTCTTC. Protein: CASSLRDVASGFPYNEQFF.

V and J are TRBV7-2 and TRBJ2-5, with TRBD2 matching 7 bases. The better agreement between TRBJ2-7 and the DNA end casts doubt on the J call. CDR1 and CDR2 from the germline V gene are SGHTA and FQGNSA. This CDR3 has 15 amino acids. The CDR3 region has the DNA TGTGCCAGCAGCTTAAGCGGGGAGGCGGGGTACGAGCAGTACTTC. This sequence encodes CASSLSGEAGYEQYF.

The V and J genes are TRBV6-6 and TRBJ1-2, with TRBD1 matching 11 bases. Germline-derived CDR1 and CDR2 are MNHNY and SVGAGI (reference sequence). Trimming took 5 bases from V and 9 from J; bases not matched to a gene: 11. There are 15 residues in the CDR3. CDR3 sequence reads: CASSPYRDRGESYTF. In DNA form, the CDR3 reads TGTGCCAGCAGTCCGTACCGGGACAGGGGGGAGAGCTACACCTTC.

The rearrangement joins TRBV4-1 to TRBJ2-5, with D possibly being TRBD1 (5 bases). Trimming removed 3 bases at V and 2 bases at J, with 13 bases between. Germline V gene lookup returns CDR1 MGHRA and CDR2 YSYEKL. The CDR3 is 15 residues long. The CDR3 sequence: CASSHPRQTQETQYF. The CDR3 coding sequence is TGCGCCAGCAGCCATCCGAGACAGACGCAAGAGACCCAGTACTTC.

The rearrangement uses TRBV27 and TRBJ2-7; 8 bases align to TRBD2. The CDR3 runs to 16 residues. Germline CDR1 is MNHEY and CDR2 is SMNVEV (reference sequence). After removal of 9 bases from V and 6 bases from J, the junction contained 19 bases not matched to a gene. CDR3 loop: CASASRGLGRFGEQYF. DNA for the CDR3: TGTGCCAGTGCCAGCAGGGGACTAGGGCGTTTTGGCGAGCAGTACTTC.

CDR3 sequence (DNA): TGCAGTGCTAGGAGGGGACTAGCGGTCTTGAGGGAGCAGTTCTTC. It codes for CSARRGLAVLREQFF. The chain links TRBV20-1 to TRBJ2-1; 11 bases match TRBD2. Trimming removed 3 bases from V and 10 bases from J; junction bases left unmatched: 11. The length of the CDR3 is 15 residues. Germline assignment: CDR1 DFQATT and CDR2 SNEGSKA (reference sequence).

Only a few counts were recorded for this clonotype. V and J are TRBV7-2 and TRBJ2-3; TRBD2 matches 12 bases. Looked up from germline, CDR1 is SGHTA and CDR2 is FQGNSA. The CDR3 covers 16 residues. V lost 5 bases, J lost 6 bases, and 9 bases stayed unmatched. In DNA, the CDR3 is TGTGCCAGCAGCCTCAATCCTAGCGGGAGGGGCGATACGCAGTATTTT. Encoded protein: CASSLNPSGRGDTQYF.

This clonotype has a handful of counts. The chain carries TRBV5-1 and TRBJ2-5, with 12 bases fitting TRBD2. Unmatched junction bases numbered 4, after V lost 0 bases and J lost 7 bases. The CDR3 consists of 15 residues. Germline CDR1 reads SGHRS; CDR2 reads YFSETQ. CDR3 residues: CASSLGTSGIGTQYF. DNA for the CDR3: TGCGCCAGCAGCTTGGGGACTAGCGGGATTGGGACCCAGTACTTC.

The CDR3 here is CSAHTGTGKFGEQYF. CDR3 DNA sequence: TGCAGTGCTCATACCGGGACAGGGAAATTCGGCGAGCAGTACTTC. The chain carries TRBV20-1 and TRBJ2-7; TRBD1 matches at 9 bases. The CDR3 totals 15 residues. Looked up from germline, CDR1 is DFQATT and CDR2 is SNEGSKA (reference sequence). The ends lost 5 bases at V and 6 bases at J; junction bases unmatched: 14.

The chain uses TRBV9 and TRBJ1-1; D not resolved. The germline V gene encodes CDR1 SGDLS and CDR2 YYNGEE. The length of the CDR3 is 14 residues. V gave up 3 bases and J gave up 1 base, with 10 bases separating them. The CDR3: CASSEKTANTEAFF. CDR3 sequence (DNA): TGTGCCAGCAGCGAAAAGACGGCGAACACTGAAGCTTTCTTT. The whole variable domain, filled in from reference TRBV9 and TRBJ1-1, reads DSGVTQTPKHLITATGQRVTLRCSPRSGDLSVYWYQQSLDQGLQFLIQYYNGEERAKGNILERFSAQQFPDLHSELNLSSLELGDSALYFCASSEKTANTEAFFGQGTRLTVV.

The chain joins TRBV27 to TRBJ2-6; D possibly matches TRBD1 or TRBD2 (5 bases each). The CDR3 sequence is 17 residues long. From germline, CDR1 is MNHEY and CDR2 SMNVEV (reference sequence). Trimming removed 4 bases from V and 0 bases from J, with 13 bases in between. In DNA, the CDR3 is TGTGCCAGCAGTTCAACGGGACCGACCTCTGGGGCCAACGTCCTGACTTTC. Protein sequence: CASSSTGPTSGANVLTF. The full variable domain, its missing parts supplied by reference TRBV27 and TRBJ2-6, is EAQVTQNPRYLITVTGKKLTVTCSQNMNHEYMSWYRQDPGLGLRQIYYSMNVEVTDKGDVPEGYKVSRKEKRNFPLILESPSPNQTSLYFCASSSTGPTSGANVLTFGAGSRLTVL.

In DNA form, the CDR3 reads TGTGCCAGCAGCTATGCTGAGGGGCCCCAGCATTTT. It codes for CASSYAEGPQHF. V usage is TRBV7-8 and J usage is TRBJ1-5, with D unclear. The CDR3 totals 12 residues. Germline-derived CDR1 and CDR2 are SGHVS and FQNEAQ. The V end lost 4 bases, the J end lost 9 bases, and 10 bases lay between the germline ends.

This chain joins TRBV7-6 and TRBJ2-5; no firm D call. Trimming cost V 1 base and J 5 bases, with 14 bases left between them. The germline V gene encodes CDR1 SGHVS and CDR2 FNYEAQ. The length of the CDR3 is 15 residues. The CDR3 bases are TGTGCCAGCAGCTTAGGCCTGACTCGTAAGGAGACCCAGTACTTC. This gives the protein CASSLGLTRKETQYF.

V is TRBV20-1 and J is TRBJ2-3; 9 bases map to TRBD1. The germline V gene encodes CDR1 DFQATT and CDR2 SNEGSKA (reference sequence). Trimming took 1 base from V and 8 from J; bases not matched to a gene: 10. This CDR3 contains 15 residues. This CDR3 is CSARAWTGALATQYF. CDR3 sequence (DNA): TGCAGTGCTAGAGCGTGGACAGGGGCCCTCGCTACGCAGTATTTT.

The chain uses TRBV12-3 or TRBV12-4 and TRBJ1-2; 7 nucleotides line up with TRBD1. There are 12 residues in the CDR3. V shed 3 bases, J shed 8 bases, and the junction held 3 bases outside the gene matches. Here the CDR3 DNA reads TGTGCCAGCAGTTTGCAGGGGGAAGGCTACACCTTC. This gives the protein CASSLQGEGYTF.

This clonotype was observed a few times. This chain connects TRBV7-9 to TRBJ1-5; the D gene is possibly TRBD1 (6 bases). There are 15 residues in the CDR3. V lost 0 bases to trimming and J lost 1 base, with 7 bases between them. CDR1 SEHNR and CDR2 FQNEAQ come from the germline V gene (reference sequence). Here the CDR3 reads CASSLATGSNQPQHF. The CDR3, as DNA: TGTGCCAGCAGCTTAGCGACAGGAAGCAATCAGCCCCAGCATTTT.

This clonotype was seen only a few times. The chain combines TRBV9 with TRBJ2-3; D remains unclear. V lost 3 bases to trimming and J lost 6 bases, with 8 bases between them. The germline CDR1 and CDR2 sequences are SGDLS and YYNGEE. The CDR3 contains 12 residues. The CDR3 DNA follows: TGTGCCAGCAGCGGATACATTGATACGCAGTATTTT. Translating gives CASSGYIDTQYF.

This clonotype was recorded only once. The CDR3 reads CASSPRPSQAPFAYEQYF. CDR3 sequence (DNA): TGTGCCAGCTCCCCTCGGCCATCGCAGGCCCCTTTTGCCTACGAGCAGTACTTC. The gene calls are TRBV7-2 and TRBJ2-7, with D hard to call. Germline loops: CDR1 SGHTA, CDR2 FQGNSA. The CDR3 covers 18 residues. V lost 8 bases to trimming and J lost 2 bases, with 28 bases between them.

This rearrangement joins TRBV21-1 to TRBJ2-1; the table's TRBD1 call for D was not verified on the DNA. TRBV21-1 is a pseudogene locus. The CDR3 is 17 amino acids. The CDR3 nucleotides read TGTGCCAGCAGCCCCTCCGCGCAGGGGGAAAAGTACAATGAGCAGTTCTTC. The encoded protein is CASSPSAQGEKYNEQFF.

The chain employs TRBV29-1 and TRBJ2-4; possible D gene TRBD1, 5 bases. CDR1 SQVTM and CDR2 ANQGSEA come from the germline V gene. The CDR3 has 13 residues. V was trimmed by 4 bases and J by 0 bases, leaving 7 bases between them. The CDR3: CSVAGQAKNIQYF. The CDR3 nucleotides read TGCAGCGTTGCCGGACAAGCCAAAAACATTCAGTACTTC.